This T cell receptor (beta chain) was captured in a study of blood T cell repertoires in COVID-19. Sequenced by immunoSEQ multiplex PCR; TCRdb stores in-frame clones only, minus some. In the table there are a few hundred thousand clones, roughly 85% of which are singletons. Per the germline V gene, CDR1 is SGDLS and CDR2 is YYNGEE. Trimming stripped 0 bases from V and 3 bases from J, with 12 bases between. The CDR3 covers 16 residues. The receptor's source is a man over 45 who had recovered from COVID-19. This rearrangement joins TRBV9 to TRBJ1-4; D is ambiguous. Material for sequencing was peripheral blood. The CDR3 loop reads CASSVGLEAANEKLFF. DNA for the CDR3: TGTGCCAGCAGCGTAGGGTTGGAGGCAGCTAATGAAAAACTGTTTTTT.